The 10 T cell receptor beta chains in this list originate from one sample, sequenced in a study of T cell repertoires in cytomegalovirus infection. One entry per CDR3 protein results from TCRdb running MiXCR on the reads. The sample records some 240,000 distinct CDR3 sequences, about a sixth being singletons. The specimen sequenced was CD8+ T cells from PBMCs. These receptors all come from a human donor in good health (CMV status not recorded). Some clones in this sample may be carry-over from other donors' samples.

The rearrangement uses TRBV4-1 and TRBJ1-1; TRBD1 matches at 9 bases. Germline CDR1 is MGHRA and CDR2 is YSYEKL. Trimming at V came to 6 bases and at J to 5 bases, leaving 4 bases not matched to a gene. CDR3 length: 13 amino acids. DNA for the CDR3: TGCGCCAGCAGGACAGGGGGAGGGACTGAAGCTTTCTTT. Translation: CASRTGGGTEAFF.

This chain connects TRBV7-9 to TRBJ2-7; TRBD2 might be the D (5 bases). Trimming cost V 6 bases and J 6 bases, with 15 bases left between them. The length of the CDR3 is 13 residues. Germline CDR1 reads SEHNR; CDR2 reads FQNEAQ (reference sequence). CDR3 nucleotides: TGTGCCAGCAGAAGTCCGGGGATTGGCGAGCAGTACTTC. Protein: CASRSPGIGEQYF.

V gene TRBV12-3 or TRBV12-4 combines with J gene TRBJ2-1, with a possible D match to TRBD2 (5 bases). CDR3 length equals 12 residues. V dropped 5 bases and J dropped 8 bases, with 10 bases sitting between them. For the CDR3, the DNA is TGTGCCAGCAGTCGGGGTGTCGATGAGCAGTTCTTC. It codes for CASSRGVDEQFF.

The V call is TRBV6-2 or TRBV6-3, the J call TRBJ2-7; D is perhaps TRBD1 (5 bases). The CDR3 has 15 amino acids. With 2 bases removed from V and 1 base from J, the gap between germline ends came to 12 bases. Germline loops: CDR1 MNHEY, CDR2 SVGEGT. CDR3 bases: TGTGCCAGCAGTTACAAAGGGGAAGGATCCTACGAGCAGTACTTC. Amino acid sequence: CASSYKGEGSYEQYF.

The rearrangement joins TRBV12-3 or TRBV12-4 to TRBJ2-1, with D possibly matching TRBD1 (5 bases). There are 10 residues in the CDR3. V lost 8 bases, J lost 12 bases, and 11 bases lay in between. CDR3: CASGALGQFF. The CDR3, as DNA: TGTGCCAGCGGGGCCTTGGGGCAGTTCTTC.

The chain uses TRBV5-1 and TRBJ2-7; possible D gene TRBD2, 5 bases. In germline, CDR1 is SGHRS, CDR2 YFSETQ. Trimming took 5 bases from V and 2 from J, leaving 14 bases between them. This CDR3 is 14 amino acids long. As DNA, the CDR3 is TGCGCCAGCAGAGTAGGCGCTAGCACCTACGAGCAGTACTTC. Amino acids: CASRVGASTYEQYF.

The rearrangement uses TRBV15 and TRBJ1-1, with 8 bases lining up with TRBD1. The CDR3 contains 15 residues. CDR1 is LNHNV, CDR2 YYDKDF, per germline (reference sequence). V shed 4 bases and J 7 bases; nucleotides not matched to a gene: 11. Here the CDR3 reads CATSKGQGKAIEAFF. CDR3 nucleotides: TGTGCCACCAGCAAAGGACAGGGAAAAGCAATTGAAGCTTTCTTT.

The chain couples TRBV5-5 to TRBJ1-2, with no clear D. The length of the CDR3 is 16 residues. Trimming removed 2 bases at V and 1 base at J, with 15 bases between. Germline V lookup: CDR1 SGHKS, CDR2 YYEKEE (reference sequence). In nucleotides, the CDR3 is TGTGCCAGCAGCTTCTTGGCCGAGAACCTTAACTATGGCTACACCTTC. Protein: CASSFLAENLNYGYTF.

This rearrangement joins TRBV2 to TRBJ2-7; possible D gene TRBD1, 6 bases. The CDR3 spans 15 residues. Germline V gene data show CDR1 as SNHLY and CDR2 as FYNNEI. V was cut by 2 bases and J by 2 bases, with 13 bases left in between. The CDR3 reads CASSENRDGPYEQYF. CDR3 nucleotide sequence: TGTGCCAGCAGTGAAAACAGGGATGGGCCCTACGAGCAGTACTTC.

This clonotype has ten or more counts. The J gene is TRBJ1-5, the V gene TRBV7-2, with unresolved D. The CDR3 is made up of 13 amino acids. V lost 7 bases and J lost 2, with 9 bases in between. Germline CDR1 is SGHTA and CDR2 is FQGNSA. The CDR3: CASTPDRNQPQHF. CDR3 nucleotide sequence: TGTGCCAGCACCCCGGACCGCAATCAGCCCCAGCATTTT.